This T cell receptor beta chain came from a study of graft-versus-host responses after intestinal transplantation. Study-level information: As for transplant type, recipients had multivisceral, liver-intestinal, or isolated intestinal grafts. Tacrolimus plus steroids were given to all recipients for about 3 years, preceded by anti-thymocyte globulin induction.

Points from the study as a whole: Some patients had graft-donor T cell macrochimerism, and their allografts showed high graft-versus-host to host-versus-graft clonal ratios. Investigators detected GvH clones in recipient marrow, with some emerging earlier in ileum or blood.

Trimming took 4 bases from V and 2 from J, leaving 11 bases between them. The CDR3 has 14 residues. Germline CDR1 MGHRA, CDR2 YSYEKL. Some clones are missing from TCRdb's copy, which holds only in-frame ones; the method was immunoSEQ multiplex PCR. The sample includes 20,000 to 25,000 clones, around 94% of them seen just once. A word on this clone: Its antigen remains unknown.

Sample: PBMCs, taken 156 days after intestinal transplant. This receptor was taken from a human patient who received an intestinal transplant, so some T cells may come from the graft donor. The rearrangement joins TRBV4-1 to TRBJ2-5; D unclear. This CDR3 is CASSPAVLQETQYF. The CDR3, as DNA: TGCGCCAGCAGCCCTGCGGTTTTACAAGAGACCCAGTACTTC.